Each of the 17 T cell receptor beta chains below was sequenced from the same sample in a study of blood T cell repertoires in COVID-19 (dated by TCRdb to 2020 to 2021). The library was made by the immunoSEQ multiplex PCR assay. Held by TCRdb, this immuneACCESS table contains in-frame sequences only and omits some clones. Under half of the omission traces to an unresolved V gene where checked; the cause of the rest is unknown. The sample records approximately 180,000 clones, roughly 89% of which are singletons. Approximately 13% of the sample comes from the top ten. The sequenced sample was peripheral blood. Every receptor here comes from a woman in her 70s with COVID-19, enrolled during active disease.

The chain joins TRBV28 to TRBJ1-1; TRBD1 might be the D (5 bases). This CDR3 has 14 amino acids. The germline V and J ends were trimmed by 2 bases and 3 bases, with 10 bases remaining between them. From germline, CDR1 is MDHEN and CDR2 SYDVKM. The CDR3 nucleotides read TGTGCCAGCAGTTTAGGGGGGTGGGACACTGAAGCTTTCTTT. Protein: CASSLGGWDTEAFF.

The chain has TRBV30 and TRBJ2-7, with D perhaps TRBD1 (6 bases). CDR3 size: 14 residues. Germline-derived CDR1 and CDR2 are GTSNPN and SVGIG (reference sequence). V was pared by 4 bases and J by 1 base, with 14 bases between. The CDR3, as DNA: TGTGCCTGGACGTTCCGGACAGCTTCCTACGAGCAGTACTTC. Its translation is CAWTFRTASYEQYF.

This clone was recorded a few times. The V call is TRBV19, the J call TRBJ1-3, with D possibly TRBD1 on 6 matching bases. The CDR3 totals 18 residues. The V end lost 3 bases, the J end lost 0 bases, and 18 bases lay between the germline ends. Germline V CDR1 and CDR2: LNHDA, SQIVND (reference sequence). CDR3 nucleotides: TGTGCCAGTAGTATTGGTCTGTACAGGGACGTCTCTGGAAACACCATATATTTT. It yields the protein CASSIGLYRDVSGNTIYF.

This sequence joins TRBV2 and TRBJ2-5; no clear D. V was pared by 5 bases and J by 1 base, with 11 bases between. The CDR3 runs to 14 residues. Germline values: CDR1 SNHLY, CDR2 FYNNEI. DNA for the CDR3: TGTGCCAGCAGTCCCTCTAGGTCCCAAGAGACCCAGTACTTC. Protein: CASSPSRSQETQYF.

This clone was observed a single time. The chain combines TRBV19 with TRBJ2-7; 7 bases line up with TRBD1. The CDR3 loop spans 16 amino acids. Per germline, CDR1 LNHDA and CDR2 SQIVND (reference sequence). V was pared by 3 bases and J by 2 bases, with 10 bases of the junction left unmatched. Here the CDR3 reads CASSMEGGGPTYEQYF. The CDR3 DNA reads as TGTGCCAGTAGTATGGAAGGGGGCGGCCCCACCTACGAGCAGTACTTC.

This clone is a singleton in its sample. The chain combines TRBV6-2 or TRBV6-3 with TRBJ2-7, with 7 bases identical to TRBD2. The CDR3 length is 17 residues. The V gene's germline CDR1 is MNHEY and CDR2 SVGEGT. V lost 2 bases, J lost 5 bases, and 15 bases stayed unmatched. The CDR3 bases are TGTGCCAGCAGTTACCCCCAGGGACGGGCGGGAGTAAACGAGCAGTACTTC. Amino acid sequence: CASSYPQGRAGVNEQYF.

This clone has a single count. The J gene is TRBJ2-7, the V gene TRBV28; TRBD1 agrees at 7 bases. Trimming at V came to 6 bases and at J to 4 bases, leaving 12 bases not matched to a gene. The CDR3 totals 15 residues. Germline lookup yields CDR1 MDHEN and CDR2 SYDVKM. The CDR3 DNA sequence: TGTGCCAGCAGGCCCCAGACAGGGCCCCCGTACGAGCAGTACTTC. Protein sequence: CASRPQTGPPYEQYF.

The chain couples TRBV7-6 to TRBJ2-1; no firm D call. CDR3 size: 19 residues. Germline V gene sequence: CDR1 SGHVS, CDR2 FNYEAQ. Deletions cut 1 base from V and 0 bases from J, with 19 bases between. Here the CDR3 reads CASSLEFVTSYSSYNEQFF. The CDR3 DNA reads TGTGCCAGCAGCTTAGAGTTTGTGACTTCGTATAGCTCCTACAATGAGCAGTTCTTC.

This clone has more than one count but fewer than ten. The gene calls are TRBV30 and TRBJ1-1; TRBD1 aligns across 7 bases. The CDR3 extends over 13 amino acids. Germline V CDR1 and CDR2: GTSNPN, SVGIG (reference sequence). J was trimmed by 11 bases and V by 3 bases; bases with no gene match: 12. The CDR3 reads CAWSEGADLSAFF. As DNA, the CDR3 is TGTGCCTGGAGCGAGGGGGCGGACCTGAGTGCTTTCTTT.

This clone was counted once. This chain joins TRBV10-3 and TRBJ2-2, with TRBD1 identical over 7 bases. The CDR3 is 13 residues long. The germline V gene encodes CDR1 ENHRY and CDR2 SYGVKD. With V trimmed by 10 bases and J by 1 base, 3 bases remained unmatched. Here the CDR3 reads CATRTGNTGELFF. The CDR3 DNA reads as TGTGCCACCCGGACAGGGAACACCGGGGAGCTGTTTTTT.

CDR3 nucleotide sequence: TGTGCCAGCTCACCCAATAGGATTTCGGAGGAAGCTTTCTTT. This encodes CASSPNRISEEAFF. This rearrangement joins TRBV18 to TRBJ1-1; no firm D call. Germline V gene data show CDR1 as KGHSH and CDR2 as LQKENI. V lost 3 bases and J lost 8, with 16 bases in between. The CDR3 consists of 14 residues.

The chain is built from TRBV19 and TRBJ1-5; possible D gene TRBD1, 6 bases. V lost 3 bases, J lost 4 bases, and 16 bases lay in between. CDR1 and CDR2 from the germline V gene are LNHDA and SQIVND (reference sequence). This CDR3 is built from 16 residues. The CDR3 DNA sequence: TGTGCCAGTAGTATCCTCCCTGGACAGAATAATCAGCCCCAGCATTTT. Its translation: CASSILPGQNNQPQHF.

The count of this clone is one. The chain recombines TRBV3-1 (or the pseudogene TRBV3-2) with TRBJ2-7; D might be TRBD2 (5 bases). Germline CDR1 and CDR2: LGHDT and YNNKEL (reference sequence). This CDR3 region has 15 residues. The ends were cut back, 0 bases at V and 0 bases at J, with 9 bases in the middle. CDR3 in DNA: TGTGCCAGCAGCCAAGATTTAGCGAGCTCCTACGAGCAGTACTTC. The encoded protein is CASSQDLASSYEQYF.

The rearrangement uses TRBV4-2 and TRBJ2-1; 7 bases line up with TRBD2. V lost 1 base, J lost 0 bases, and 6 bases stayed unmatched. The CDR3 covers 17 residues. Germline CDR1 is LGHNA and CDR2 is YNFKEQ. CDR3 in amino acids: CASSQGVSGPSYNEQFF. CDR3 nucleotides: TGTGCCAGCAGCCAAGGCGTTAGCGGGCCCTCCTACAATGAGCAGTTCTTC.

The V gene is TRBV3-1 (or the pseudogene TRBV3-2), the J gene TRBJ1-2; TRBD1 is a possible D gene (5 bases). CDR1 LGHDT and CDR2 YNNKEL come from the germline V gene (reference sequence). Trimming cost V 0 bases and J 4 bases, with 9 bases left between them. The CDR3 loop spans 14 amino acids. The CDR3 loop reads CASSQEGAGYGYTF. The CDR3 DNA reads as TGTGCCAGCAGCCAAGAAGGGGCAGGCTATGGCTACACCTTC.

The chain combines TRBV7-2 with TRBJ1-2; TRBD1 matches at 8 bases. V trimming: 1 base; J trimming: 4 bases; junction bases outside the gene matches: 5. Germline CDR1 is SGHTA and CDR2 is FQGNSA. CDR3 size: 15 residues. CDR3 bases: TGTGCCAGCAGCTTAGGGCCGGGACAGGTCTATGGCTACACCTTC. This gives the protein CASSLGPGQVYGYTF. The full variable domain, completed using reference TRBV7-2 and TRBJ1-2, is GAGVSQSPSNKVTEKGKDVELRCDPISGHTALYWYRQSLGQGLEFLIYFQGNSAPDKSGLPSDRFSAERTGGSVSTLTIQRTQQEDSAVYLCASSLGPGQVYGYTFGSGTRLTVV.

V usage is TRBV29-1 and J usage is TRBJ1-2, with D maybe TRBD1 (5 bases). The CDR3 spans 13 residues. In germline, CDR1 is SQVTM, CDR2 ANQGSEA. With 3 bases removed from V and 6 bases from J, the gap between germline ends came to 14 bases. CDR3 nucleotide sequence: TGCAGCGTTGAGGGCGGGACTGGAAATGGCTACACCTTC. This codes for CSVEGGTGNGYTF.